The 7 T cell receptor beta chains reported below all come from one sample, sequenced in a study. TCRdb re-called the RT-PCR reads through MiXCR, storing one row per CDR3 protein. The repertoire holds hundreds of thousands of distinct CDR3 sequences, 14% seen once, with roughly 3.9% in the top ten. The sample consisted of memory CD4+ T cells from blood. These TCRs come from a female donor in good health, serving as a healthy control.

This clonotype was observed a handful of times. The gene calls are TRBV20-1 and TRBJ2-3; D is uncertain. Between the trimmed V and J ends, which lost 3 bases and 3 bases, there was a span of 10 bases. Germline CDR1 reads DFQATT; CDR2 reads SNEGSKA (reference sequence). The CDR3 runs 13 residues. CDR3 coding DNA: TGCAGTGCTAGGACGGTCAGGACAGATACGCAGTATTTT. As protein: CSARTVRTDTQYF.

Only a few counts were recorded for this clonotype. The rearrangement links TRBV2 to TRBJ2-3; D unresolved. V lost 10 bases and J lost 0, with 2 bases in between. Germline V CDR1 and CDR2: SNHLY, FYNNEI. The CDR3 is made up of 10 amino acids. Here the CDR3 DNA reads TGTGCCACGAGCACAGATACGCAGTATTTT. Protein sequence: CATSTDTQYF.

The CDR3 DNA follows: TGCAGTGCGTTGACAGGGGGCGGGAATAACGAGCAGTACTTC. Protein sequence: CSALTGGGNNEQYF. The chain employs TRBV20-1 and TRBJ2-7, with TRBD1 matching 10 bases. Germline V lookup: CDR1 DFQATT, CDR2 SNEGSKA (reference sequence). J gave up 5 bases and V 6 bases, and 10 bases lay outside the gene matches. The CDR3 runs to 14 residues.

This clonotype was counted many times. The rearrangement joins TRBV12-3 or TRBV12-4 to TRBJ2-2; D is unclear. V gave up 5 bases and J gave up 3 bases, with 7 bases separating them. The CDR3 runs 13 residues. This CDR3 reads CASSLRDTGELFF. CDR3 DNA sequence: TGTGCCAGCAGTCTACGGGACACCGGGGAGCTGTTTTTT.

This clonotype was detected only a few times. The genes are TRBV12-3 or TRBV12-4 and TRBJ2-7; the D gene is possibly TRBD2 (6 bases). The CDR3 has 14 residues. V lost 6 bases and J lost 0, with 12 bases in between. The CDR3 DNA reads TGTGCCAGCAGCCGGGACTTCCCCTCCTACGAGCAGTACTTC. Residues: CASSRDFPSYEQYF.

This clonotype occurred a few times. CDR3 nucleotide sequence: TGTGCCAGCAGTCCCGGGACAGCGGGCGCCGGGGAGCTGTTTTTT. This codes for CASSPGTAGAGELFF. The chain recombines TRBV12-3 or TRBV12-4 with TRBJ2-2, with a tentative D call TRBD1 (7 bases). The CDR3 has 15 amino acids. V lost 5 bases to trimming and J lost 6 bases, with 16 bases between them.

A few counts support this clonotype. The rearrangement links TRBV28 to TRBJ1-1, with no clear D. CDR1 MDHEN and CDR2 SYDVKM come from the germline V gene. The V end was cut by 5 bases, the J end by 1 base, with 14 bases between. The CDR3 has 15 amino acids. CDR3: CASSPPESQNTEAFF. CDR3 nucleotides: TGTGCCAGCAGTCCTCCCGAGAGTCAGAACACTGAAGCTTTCTTT.